This T cell receptor beta chain originates from a study of cytomegalovirus exposure and HLA in healthy donors. PCR amplification relied on 60 Vbeta primers (plus 13 Jbeta primers). Sequencing used immunoSEQ multiplex PCR; TCRdb keeps in-frame clones, though not all of them. The top ten hold about 1.9% of the sample, which has some 190,000 clones, about four fifths seen once. The V end was cut by 1 base, the J end by 2 bases, with 11 bases between. Looked up from germline, CDR1 is SGHAT and CDR2 is FQNNGV. The CDR3 is 15 residues long. Sequenced input: PBMCs. The rearrangement uses TRBV11-2 and TRBJ1-2; D gene unclear. This clonotype was obtained from a woman younger than 45 in good health and CMV-seronegative. The CDR3 is CASSLARGLNYGYTF. The CDR3 bases are TGTGCCAGCAGCTTAGCTCGGGGTTTAAACTATGGCTACACCTTC.